This record concerns one TCR beta chain sequence. Its antigen is unidentified. Overlapping HIV-1 Gag 15-mer peptides at about 1 ug per peptide per mL were used. CD40L-negative CD69-negative CD45RO-high memory CD4+ T cells were sorted as populations depleted of antigen-responding cells. CD4+ T cell counts exceeded 400 cells/uL; CMV serology was positive. The data stem from a study of persistence of HIV-infected CD4 T cells. V was clipped by 6 bases and J by 7 bases; unmatched bases: 3. The germline gives CDR1 MNHNY, CDR2 SVGAGI (reference sequence). The CDR3 is 13 amino acids. Sequencing used immunoSEQ version 4 in survey mode. The table came from immunoSEQ multiplex PCR; TCRdb's copy has only in-frame clones and leaves some out. The sample has approximately 40,000 clones; around three quarters are singletons.

V gene TRBV6-6 combines with J gene TRBJ1-6; 7 bases map to TRBD1. This receptor was identified in an adult man with HIV who was CMV-seropositive. Sample: CD4+ T cells sorted from PBMCs after 18-hour stimulation, taken from a patient who received antiretroviral therapy. The CDR3 loop reads CASRGTVNSPLHF. Written as DNA, the CDR3 is TGTGCCAGCAGAGGGACAGTAAATTCACCCCTCCACTTT.